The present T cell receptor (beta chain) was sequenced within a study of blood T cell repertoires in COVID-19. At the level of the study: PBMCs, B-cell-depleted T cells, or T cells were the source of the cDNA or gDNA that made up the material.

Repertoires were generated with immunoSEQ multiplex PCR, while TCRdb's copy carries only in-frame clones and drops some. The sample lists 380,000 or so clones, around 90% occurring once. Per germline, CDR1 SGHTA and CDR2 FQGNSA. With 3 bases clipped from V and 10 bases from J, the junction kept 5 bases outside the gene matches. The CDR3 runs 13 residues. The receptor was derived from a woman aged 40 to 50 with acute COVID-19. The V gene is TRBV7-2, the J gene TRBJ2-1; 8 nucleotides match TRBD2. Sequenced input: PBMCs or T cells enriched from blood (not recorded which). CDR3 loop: CASSFGLAVEQFF. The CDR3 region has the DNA TGTGCCAGCAGCTTTGGACTAGCAGTCGAGCAGTTCTTC. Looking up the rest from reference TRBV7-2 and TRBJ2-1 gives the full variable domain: GAGVSQSPSNKVTEKGKDVELRCDPISGHTALYWYRQSLGQGLEFLIYFQGNSAPDKSGLPSDRFSAERTGGSVSTLTIQRTQQEDSAVYLCASSFGLAVEQFFGPGTRLTVL.